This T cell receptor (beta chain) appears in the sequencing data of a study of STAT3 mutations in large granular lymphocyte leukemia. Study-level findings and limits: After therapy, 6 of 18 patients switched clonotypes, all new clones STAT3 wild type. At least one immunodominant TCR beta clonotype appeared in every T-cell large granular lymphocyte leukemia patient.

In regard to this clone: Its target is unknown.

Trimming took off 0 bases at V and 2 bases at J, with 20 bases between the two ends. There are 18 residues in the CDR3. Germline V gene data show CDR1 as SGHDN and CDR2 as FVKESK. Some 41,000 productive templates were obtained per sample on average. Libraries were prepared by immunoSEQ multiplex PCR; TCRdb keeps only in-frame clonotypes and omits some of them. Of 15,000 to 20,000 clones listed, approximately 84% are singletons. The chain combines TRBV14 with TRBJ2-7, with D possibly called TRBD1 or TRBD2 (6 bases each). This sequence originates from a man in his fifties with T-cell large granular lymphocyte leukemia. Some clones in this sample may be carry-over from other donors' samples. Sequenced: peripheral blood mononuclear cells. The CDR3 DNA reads TGTGCCAGCAGCCAAGAAAAGGTCGGGAGACAGGCAACCTACGAGCAGTACTTC. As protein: CASSQEKVGRQATYEQYF.